Listed below are T cell receptor beta chains from one sample, sequenced in a study of response to subunit inactivated influenza vaccine. MiXCR, applied by TCRdb to the RT-PCR reads, yields one record per CDR3 protein. The sample includes some 500,000 distinct CDR3 sequences, approximately 15% of them seen just once. Sequencing used CD4+ T cells sorted from PBMCs, obtained 23 to 25 months after vaccination. Receptors originate from a man aged 45 to 75 who received an inactivated influenza vaccine. CDR3s include the opening cysteine and the closing phenylalanine or tryptophan. Each record gives: V gene, clone size, D gene, J gene, CDR3 protein, CDR3 DNA. A D gene is named only where the DNA matches it firmly. Expanded clones get a size class; other rows say once, few or many, or leave the size out.

v_gene: TRBV30; abundance: -; d_gene: -; j_gene: TRBJ2-7; CDR3aa: CAWSRGGYEQYF; CDR3nt: TGTGCCTGGAGTCGTGGGGGATACGAGCAGTACTTC
v_gene: TRBV11-1; abundance: -; d_gene: -; j_gene: TRBJ2-4; CDR3aa: CASSLNFGGPYGKNIQYF; CDR3nt: TGTGCCAGCAGCTTAAATTTTGGAGGCCCTTATGGCAAAAACATTCAGTACTTC
v_gene: TRBV27; abundance: many; d_gene: -; j_gene: TRBJ1-1; CDR3aa: CASSPTVATMNTEAFF; CDR3nt: TGTGCCAGCAGCCCCACCGTAGCGACGATGAACACTGAAGCTTTCTTT
v_gene: TRBV3-1; abundance: -; d_gene: -; j_gene: TRBJ2-6; CDR3aa: CASCEGAGANVLTF; CDR3nt: TGTGCCAGTTGTGAGGGTGCTGGGGCCAACGTCCTGACTTTC
v_gene: TRBV18; abundance: many; d_gene: -; j_gene: TRBJ2-3; CDR3aa: CASSPEQPRTDTQYF; CDR3nt: TGTGCCAGCTCACCAGAGCAACCACGCACAGATACGCAGTATTTT
v_gene: TRBV7-7; abundance: -; d_gene: -; j_gene: TRBJ2-1; CDR3aa: CASSLTTDQDNEQFF; CDR3nt: TGTGCCAGCAGCTTAACTACGGATCAAGACAATGAGCAGTTCTTC
v_gene: TRBV5-5; abundance: few; d_gene: TRBD2; j_gene: TRBJ2-7; CDR3aa: CASSSRAGGLGEQYF; CDR3nt: TGTGCCAGCAGCTCGCGAGCGGGAGGGCTCGGCGAGCAGTACTTC
v_gene: TRBV7-2; abundance: few; d_gene: -; j_gene: TRBJ2-1; CDR3aa: CASTPGYNEQFF; CDR3nt: TGTGCCAGCACCCCAGGTTACAATGAGCAGTTCTTC
v_gene: TRBV29-1; abundance: few; d_gene: -; j_gene: TRBJ1-5; CDR3aa: CSVGVGGSNQPQHF; CDR3nt: TGCAGCGTTGGTGTGGGGGGGAGCAATCAGCCCCAGCATTTT
v_gene: TRBV11-2; abundance: few; d_gene: -; j_gene: TRBJ1-6; CDR3aa: CASSSLAGAYNSPLHF; CDR3nt: TGTGCCAGCAGCTCGCTAGCGGGGGCGTATAATTCACCCCTCCACTTT
v_gene: TRBV20-1; abundance: -; d_gene: -; j_gene: TRBJ2-2; CDR3aa: CSASSPFATGELFF; CDR3nt: TGCAGTGCTTCCTCCCCGTTTGCGACCGGGGAGCTGTTTTTT
v_gene: TRBV10-2; abundance: few; d_gene: TRBD1; j_gene: TRBJ2-7; CDR3aa: CASTDPGTGIYEQYF; CDR3nt: TGCGCCAGCACCGACCCCGGGACAGGGATATACGAGCAGTACTTC
v_gene: TRBV20-1; abundance: -; d_gene: -; j_gene: TRBJ2-3; CDR3aa: CSAREGGRQGDTQYF; CDR3nt: TGCAGTGCTAGAGAAGGGGGGAGGCAGGGAGATACGCAGTATTTT
v_gene: TRBV7-9; abundance: few; d_gene: TRBD1; j_gene: TRBJ1-6; CDR3aa: CASSLDRGGDSPLHF; CDR3nt: TGTGCCAGCAGCCTGGACAGGGGAGGGGATTCACCCCTCCACTTT
v_gene: TRBV11-2; abundance: few; d_gene: TRBD1; j_gene: TRBJ2-4; CDR3aa: CASSLYRGPAENIQYF; CDR3nt: TGTGCCAGCAGCCTTTACAGGGGACCCGCCGAAAACATTCAGTACTTC
v_gene: TRBV5-1; abundance: few; d_gene: -; j_gene: TRBJ1-6; CDR3aa: CASSLGQEPPLHF; CDR3nt: TGCGCCAGCAGCTTGGGTCAGGAACCACCCCTCCACTTT
v_gene: TRBV2; abundance: -; d_gene: -; j_gene: TRBJ2-7; CDR3aa: CASSPGVRSGLYEQYF; CDR3nt: TGTGCCAGCAGCCCTGGAGTTCGTTCAGGGCTCTACGAGCAGTACTTC
v_gene: TRBV20-1; abundance: many; d_gene: -; j_gene: TRBJ2-7; CDR3aa: CSASKAYEQYF; CDR3nt: TGCAGTGCTAGTAAGGCGTACGAGCAGTACTTC
v_gene: TRBV20-1; abundance: many; d_gene: -; j_gene: TRBJ2-5; CDR3aa: CSASVAGNTQETQYF; CDR3nt: TGCAGTGCTAGTGTTGCGGGGAACACCCAAGAGACCCAGTACTTC
v_gene: TRBV4-3; abundance: once; d_gene: -; j_gene: TRBJ1-2; CDR3aa: CASSQDFQGNYGYTF; CDR3nt: TGCGCCAGCAGCCAAGATTTTCAGGGGAACTATGGCTACACCTTC
v_gene: TRBV29-1; abundance: -; d_gene: -; j_gene: TRBJ2-1; CDR3aa: CSVRKGIYNEQFF; CDR3nt: TGCAGCGTTCGAAAGGGTATTTACAATGAGCAGTTCTTC
v_gene: TRBV6-1; abundance: -; d_gene: TRBD1; j_gene: TRBJ2-5; CDR3aa: CASRQQGYQETQYF; CDR3nt: TGTGCCAGCAGACAACAGGGGTACCAAGAGACCCAGTACTTC
v_gene: TRBV10-3; abundance: -; d_gene: TRBD1; j_gene: TRBJ2-2; CDR3aa: CAIRGTGPNTGELFF; CDR3nt: TGTGCCATCAGGGGGACAGGACCGAACACCGGGGAGCTGTTTTTT
v_gene: TRBV7-2; abundance: -; d_gene: TRBD2; j_gene: TRBJ2-1; CDR3aa: CASRLSSGRANEQFF; CDR3nt: TGTGCCAGCAGACTCTCTAGCGGGAGGGCCAATGAGCAGTTCTTC
v_gene: TRBV3-1; abundance: few; d_gene: -; j_gene: TRBJ2-7; CDR3aa: CASSQDLAGRREQYF; CDR3nt: TGTGCCAGCAGCCAAGATCTGGCGGGAAGGCGGGAGCAGTACTTC
v_gene: TRBV4-1; abundance: few; d_gene: -; j_gene: TRBJ1-3; CDR3aa: CASSQGGGGNTIYF; CDR3nt: TGCGCCAGCAGCCAGGGGGGTGGTGGAAACACCATATATTTT
v_gene: TRBV14; abundance: few; d_gene: -; j_gene: TRBJ2-3; CDR3aa: CASNGSPLDTQYF; CDR3nt: TGTGCCAGCAACGGCAGTCCCTTAGATACGCAGTATTTT
v_gene: TRBV12-3/TRBV12-4; abundance: few; d_gene: -; j_gene: TRBJ2-5; CDR3aa: CASSLSSNRVETQYF; CDR3nt: TGTGCCAGCAGTTTAAGTTCGAACAGGGTAGAGACCCAGTACTTC
v_gene: TRBV6-5; abundance: -; d_gene: -; j_gene: TRBJ2-1; CDR3aa: CASSYSTTFLSSYNEQFF; CDR3nt: TGTGCCAGCAGTTACTCGACTACCTTTCTGAGCTCCTACAATGAGCAGTTCTTC